These T cell receptor beta chains were read from a single sample in a study of cytomegalovirus exposure and HLA in healthy donors. This table comes from immunoSEQ multiplex PCR, and its TCRdb copy is limited to in-frame clones, with some not included. This sample carries around 60,000 clones, about 94% of them seen once, and the ten largest clones take about 4.3%. Sequencing was performed on PBMCs. The receptor set was obtained from a man between 18 and 35 years old in good health and CMV-seropositive. The CDR3 runs from the conserved cysteine through the conserved F or W. Not all rows give a size; the values are once, few, many and, for expanded clones, a class.

cdr3_aa: CASSDRVNSPLHF; v_call: TRBV11-3; j_call: TRBJ1-6; clone_size: .
cdr3_aa: CASSNPHGGETQYF; v_call: TRBV7-2; j_call: TRBJ2-5; clone_size: .
cdr3_aa: CASSPRTGLDNEQFF; v_call: TRBV5-5; j_call: TRBJ2-1; clone_size: .
cdr3_aa: CASSEALRRGRRAYEQYF; v_call: TRBV2; j_call: TRBJ2-7; clone_size: .
cdr3_aa: CASSTGTGREANYGYTF; v_call: TRBV19; j_call: TRBJ1-2; clone_size: .
cdr3_aa: CASSSGQNTEAFF; v_call: TRBV6-5; j_call: TRBJ1-1; clone_size: once
cdr3_aa: CAWSTGTAYGYTF; v_call: TRBV30; j_call: TRBJ1-2; clone_size: .
cdr3_aa: CASSSGRGTYEQYF; v_call: TRBV11-3; j_call: TRBJ2-7; clone_size: .
cdr3_aa: CASSLGQNSYEQYF; v_call: TRBV7-9; j_call: TRBJ2-7; clone_size: once
cdr3_aa: CAISETQGRLNQPQHF; v_call: TRBV10-3; j_call: TRBJ1-5; clone_size: .